One and the same sample provided the 29 T cell receptor beta chains below, sequenced in a study of control samples from healthy donors and cancer patients. TCRdb's copy holds only in-frame clones and misses some; the assay was immunoSEQ multiplex PCR. The sample has over 100,000 clones, about 89% seen once. The specimen sequenced was blood. The receptors shown here come from a woman between 45 and 60 years old in good health.

This clone was seen a few times. The chain recombines TRBV12-3 or TRBV12-4 with TRBJ1-3; unclear D gene. V was cut by 1 base and J by 3 bases, with 1 base left in between. The CDR3 has 12 residues. The CDR3 spells CASSLVGNTIYF. DNA for the CDR3: TGTGCCAGCAGTTTAGTTGGAAACACCATATATTTT.

J is TRBJ1-3 and V is TRBV19, with D tentatively TRBD1 (6 bases). Trimming took 3 bases from V and 4 from J, leaving 13 bases between them. Per the germline V gene, CDR1 is LNHDA and CDR2 is SQIVND (reference sequence). The CDR3 runs to 15 residues. CDR3: CASSIGQFGGNTIYF. CDR3 nucleotide sequence: TGTGCCAGTAGTATCGGACAGTTTGGCGGAAACACCATATATTTT.

This chain uses TRBV28 with TRBJ1-3, with 9 positions matching TRBD1. Germline-derived CDR1 and CDR2 are MDHEN and SYDVKM. The CDR3 totals 19 residues. V shed 1 base, J shed 0 bases, and the junction held 10 bases outside the gene matches. The CDR3 region has the DNA TGTGCCAGCAGTTTATTGAGGGGGACAGGGAAGGCCTCTGGAAACACCATATATTTT. It codes for CASSLLRGTGKASGNTIYF.

The chain joins TRBV19 to TRBJ2-2; 8 nucleotides match TRBD1. Trimming at V came to 7 bases and at J to 6 bases, leaving 13 bases not matched to a gene. Germline V gives CDR1 LNHDA, CDR2 SQIVND (reference sequence). The CDR3 has 16 residues. This CDR3 reads CASKEARTGWPGELFF. CDR3 nucleotide sequence: TGTGCCAGTAAAGAAGCCAGGACAGGGTGGCCCGGGGAGCTGTTTTTT.

The chain links TRBV6-5 to TRBJ1-1; D not certain. V lost 10 bases and J 8 bases, leaving 14 bases between the germline ends. The CDR3 spans 11 residues. Germline V gene data show CDR1 as MNHEY and CDR2 as SVGAGI. CDR3 DNA: TGTGCCACCTTGGTTCCAGGAGAAGCTTTCTTT. This gives the protein CATLVPGEAFF.

The V gene is TRBV4-3, the J gene TRBJ1-4, with TRBD1 matching over 9 bases. Germline V CDR1 and CDR2: LGHNA, YSLEER. CDR3 length equals 20 residues. V shed 4 bases and J 2 bases; nucleotides not matched to a gene: 17. This CDR3 reads CASSPGLDRGVVGTNEKLFF. Written as DNA, the CDR3 is TGCGCCAGCAGCCCTGGGTTGGACAGGGGTGTAGTGGGGACTAATGAAAAACTGTTTTTT.

The rearrangement joins TRBV7-9 to TRBJ1-2; D is undetermined. In germline, CDR1 is SEHNR, CDR2 FQNEAQ (reference sequence). The germline V and J ends were trimmed by 5 bases and 2 bases, with 12 bases remaining between them. This CDR3 spans 14 amino acids. This CDR3 reads CASSADRINYGYTF. CDR3 DNA sequence: TGTGCCAGCAGCGCGGACCGCATAAACTATGGCTACACCTTC.

The chain carries TRBV30 and TRBJ1-4, with D uncertain. Per germline, CDR1 GTSNPN and CDR2 SVGIG (reference sequence). The CDR3 spans 15 residues. V shed 3 bases and J shed 4 bases, with 15 bases lying between them. CDR3 coding DNA: TGTGCCTGGAGCGCAGTGACGGCGGGTAATGAAAAACTGTTTTTT. Its translation: CAWSAVTAGNEKLFF.

This chain connects TRBV5-6 to TRBJ2-1; 9 bases align to TRBD1. Trimming cost V 4 bases and J 0 bases; bases outside gene matches: 8. CDR3 length equals 17 residues. The germline V gene has CDR1 SGHDT and CDR2 YYEEEE. The CDR3 spells CASSPGTGKGSYNEQFF. DNA of the CDR3: TGTGCCAGCAGCCCAGGGACAGGGAAAGGCTCCTACAATGAGCAGTTCTTC.

The CDR3, as DNA: TGTGCCAGCAGCCTGGCACCGGGACACCAATACAATGAGCAGTTCTTC. Its translation is CASSLAPGHQYNEQFF. The chain uses TRBV5-4 and TRBJ2-1; possible D gene TRBD1, 6 bases. The CDR3 length is 16 residues. V dropped 4 bases and J dropped 4 bases, with 18 bases sitting between them. CDR1 SGHNT and CDR2 YYREEE come from the germline V gene (reference sequence).

The chain recombines TRBV30 with TRBJ2-1; D is possibly TRBD1 (5 bases). Germline V gene lookup returns CDR1 GTSNPN and CDR2 SVGIG (reference sequence). The V end was cut by 5 bases, the J end by 8 bases, with 19 bases between. CDR3 length: 14 residues. In nucleotides, the CDR3 is TGTGCCTGGTGGCGTGGGGCGATAGCCGATGAGCAGTTCTTC. Amino acids: CAWWRGAIADEQFF.

V is TRBV4-3 and J is TRBJ2-2; 9 positions match TRBD2. This CDR3 contains 17 residues. The J segment lost 5 bases and the V segment lost 0 bases, leaving 7 bases of the junction unmatched. CDR1 LGHNA and CDR2 YSLEER come from the germline V gene. CDR3 bases: TGCGCCAGCAGCCAAGATAAGGGGCTAGCGGGGACCGGGGAGCTGTTTTTT. Protein: CASSQDKGLAGTGELFF.

This chain uses TRBV5-1 with TRBJ2-7; D remains unclear. The V and J ends lost 0 bases and 3 bases respectively, with 10 bases between them. Germline V gives CDR1 SGHRS, CDR2 YFSETQ. The CDR3 length is 14 residues. The CDR3 reads CASSLGSGFYEQYV. CDR3 in DNA: TGCGCCAGCAGCTTGGGGTCTGGGTTCTACGAGCAGTACGTC.

V gene TRBV6-2 or TRBV6-3 combines with J gene TRBJ1-6; D gene unclear. This CDR3 is 15 amino acids long. Germline CDR1 and CDR2: MNHEY and SVGEGT. V was shortened by 2 bases and J by 9 bases, with 14 bases between the two germline ends. Here the CDR3 DNA reads TGTGCCAGCAGTTACGAGGACTCTCGGATTTCACCCCTCCACTTT. Its translation is CASSYEDSRISPLHF.

V is TRBV4-1 and J is TRBJ2-7; the D is unclear. CDR1 is MGHRA and CDR2 is YSYEKL in the germline V gene. V was cut by 0 bases and J by 6 bases, with 9 bases left in between. The CDR3 sequence is 13 residues long. The CDR3: CASSQDTPSEQYF. The CDR3 bases are TGCGCCAGCAGCCAAGATACCCCCTCCGAGCAGTACTTC.

This clone was counted once. The CDR3 sequence: CASSLSALGEKLFF. In nucleotides, the CDR3 is TGCGCCAGCAGCTTGTCGGCGTTGGGTGAAAAACTGTTTTTT. The chain has TRBV5-1 and TRBJ1-4; D not resolved. Germline CDR1 SGHRS, CDR2 YFSETQ. The CDR3 is made up of 14 amino acids. Trimming removed 1 base from V and 7 bases from J, with 11 bases in between.

V and J are TRBV27 and TRBJ2-1, with 8 positions matching TRBD2. Germline trimming cut 4 bases from V and 0 bases from J; bases unmatched to any gene: 23. CDR3 length: 22 residues. CDR1 and CDR2 from the germline V gene are MNHEY and SMNVEV (reference sequence). The CDR3: CASSSPHLTQSGSASSYNEQFF. CDR3 in DNA: TGTGCCAGCAGTTCCCCCCACCTAACCCAAAGCGGGAGCGCTAGCTCCTACAATGAGCAGTTCTTC.

This clone is a singleton in its sample. CDR3 protein: CASSVSGLLGEQYF. The CDR3 DNA reads TGTGCCAGCAGCGTTTCAGGCCTTTTGGGCGAGCAGTACTTC. V usage is TRBV13 and J usage is TRBJ2-7; D call uncertain. V lost 5 bases to trimming and J lost 6 bases, with 17 bases between them. CDR3 length: 14 amino acids. Germline V CDR1 and CDR2: PRHDT, FYEKMQ (reference sequence). The complete variable domain, with remaining parts taken from reference TRBV13 and TRBJ2-7, reads AAGVIQSPRHLIKEKRETATLKCYPIPRHDTVYWYQQGPGQDPQFLISFYEKMQSDKGSIPDRFSAQQFSDYHSELNMSSLELGDSALYFCASSVSGLLGEQYFGPGTRLTVT.

The chain uses TRBV5-4 and TRBJ1-2, with a possible D match to TRBD1 (6 bases). Germline values: CDR1 SGHNT, CDR2 YYREEE (reference sequence). The CDR3 covers 13 residues. The ends were cut back, 4 bases at V and 7 bases at J, with 14 bases in the middle. The CDR3 DNA is TGTGCCAGCAGCGATCTCTACAGGGTTGGCTACACCTTC. Its protein product is CASSDLYRVGYTF.

CDR3 region: CASSQAQNQPQHF. CDR3 sequence (DNA): TGTGCCAGCAGCCAAGCCCAGAATCAGCCCCAGCATTTT. This chain connects TRBV14 to TRBJ1-5, with D uncertain. CDR3 length: 13 amino acids. V was pared by 1 base and J by 4 bases, with 5 bases between. The germline V gene has CDR1 SGHDN and CDR2 FVKESK.

This chain connects TRBV18 to TRBJ1-1; D remains unclear. Germline CDR1 and CDR2: KGHSH and LQKENI. This CDR3 region has 16 residues. The germline V and J ends were trimmed by 1 base and 3 bases, with 15 bases remaining between them. The CDR3 DNA reads as TGTGCCAGCTCACCACTCGGAGCTCAGAGGGACACTGAAGCTTTCTTT. It codes for CASSPLGAQRDTEAFF.

The V and J genes are TRBV11-3 and TRBJ2-7; 7 bases are a match to TRBD1. V lost 5 bases and J lost 2; bases outside the gene matches: 3. The CDR3 runs 13 residues. Looked up from germline, CDR1 is SGHNT and CDR2 is YENEEA. CDR3 bases: TGTGCCAGCAGCAAGACAGGGACCTACGAGCAGTACTTC. It is translated as CASSKTGTYEQYF.

The chain employs TRBV18 and TRBJ2-5; 8 positions agree with TRBD2. V was pared by 5 bases and J by 4 bases, with 6 bases of the junction left unmatched. The CDR3 runs 14 residues. Germline CDR1 is KGHSH and CDR2 is LQKENI. CDR3 nucleotides: TGTGCCAGCTCAGCCACTAGCGGCTTAGAGACCCAGTACTTC. Protein product: CASSATSGLETQYF.

The CDR3 nucleotides read TGTGCCAGCAGCTCCATGGGGCGGGGGGGAGCTAATGAGCAGTTCTTC. Translating gives CASSSMGRGGANEQFF. The chain links TRBV11-2 to TRBJ2-1, with 9 positions matching TRBD2. Germline values: CDR1 SGHAT, CDR2 FQNNGV. This CDR3 has 16 residues. The ends lost 4 bases at V and 7 bases at J; junction bases unmatched: 11. Supplemented by reference TRBV11-2 and TRBJ2-1, the full variable domain reads EAGVAQSPRYKIIEKRQSVAFWCNPISGHATLYWYQQILGQGPKLLIQFQNNGVVDDSQLPKDRFSAERLKGVDSTLKIQPAKLEDSAVYLCASSSMGRGGANEQFFGPGTRLTVL.

V and J are TRBV28 and TRBJ2-1; D is possibly TRBD2 (6 bases). V was shortened by 9 bases and J by 4 bases, with 13 bases between the two germline ends. The CDR3 covers 13 residues. Germline CDR1 reads MDHEN; CDR2 reads SYDVKM. CDR3: CASHGDSYNEQFF. The CDR3 DNA follows: TGTGCCAGTCACGGGGACTCTTACAATGAGCAGTTCTTC.

The chain uses TRBV4-3 and TRBJ2-1; 7 bases fit TRBD2. The J segment lost 4 bases and the V segment lost 1 base, leaving 1 base of the junction unmatched. Germline V gives CDR1 LGHNA, CDR2 YSLEER. The CDR3 runs 14 residues. The CDR3 loop reads CASSQGTSYNEQFF. CDR3 nucleotides: TGCGCCAGCAGCCAAGGGACTAGTTACAATGAGCAGTTCTTC.

The chain employs TRBV19 and TRBJ1-1, with a weak D call TRBD1 (5 bases). Germline V CDR1 and CDR2: LNHDA, SQIVND (reference sequence). V lost 7 bases, J lost 3 bases, and 18 bases lay in between. The CDR3 is made up of 15 amino acids. The DNA of the CDR3 is TGTGCCAGTACGACTCCCCGGGGCACCCACACTGAAGCTTTCTTT. This encodes CASTTPRGTHTEAFF.

This chain joins TRBV6-6 and TRBJ1-1, with a weak D call TRBD1 (6 bases). V lost 9 bases and J 4 bases, leaving 21 bases between the germline ends. The CDR3 covers 15 residues. Germline V gene lookup returns CDR1 MNHNY and CDR2 SVGAGI (reference sequence). CDR3 nucleotide sequence: TGTGCCAGTCTTCGGGAGGGGGGCGCGGGCACTGAAGCTTTCTTT. Translating it yields CASLREGGAGTEAFF.

V usage is TRBV29-1 and J usage is TRBJ1-1, with D hard to call. Germline V gene lookup returns CDR1 SQVTM and CDR2 ANQGSEA. The CDR3 has 14 amino acids. V lost 2 bases and J 5 bases, leaving 15 bases between the germline ends. DNA of the CDR3: TGCAGCGTTGAACGTAAAGGCCAGATTACTGAAGCTTTCTTT. Encoded protein: CSVERKGQITEAFF. Combining the CDR3 with reference TRBV29-1 and TRBJ1-1 gives the whole variable domain SAVISQKPSRDICQRGTSLTIQCQVDSQVTMMFWYRQQPGQSLTLIATANQGSEATYESGFVIDKFPISRPNLTFSTLTVSNMSPEDSSIYLCSVERKGQITEAFFGQGTRLTVV.